This T cell receptor beta chain was captured in a study of cytomegalovirus exposure and HLA in healthy donors. Each donor was nominally healthy when sampled (though unrecorded immune exposures were likely). Study results and caveats: Sequencing depth across donors, presence/absence analyses assumed, was roughly uniform.

It was with 60 Vbeta and 13 Jbeta primers that the PCR ran. Assay: immunoSEQ multiplex PCR; the TCRdb copy retains only in-frame clones and omits some. The specimen's table records 90,000 to 100,000 clones. Germline values: CDR1 MNHEY, CDR2 SMNVEV (reference sequence). The CDR3 sequence is 15 residues long. J was trimmed by 2 bases and V by 4 bases; bases with no gene match: 6. Comment on this clone: Its antigen is still unknown.

Material for sequencing was PBMCs. The origin of this receptor is a woman aged 25 to 39 in good health and CMV-seronegative. V and J are TRBV27 and TRBJ2-7; the match to TRBD2 covers 9 bases. The CDR3 here is CASSSLLAGTYEQYF. CDR3 in DNA: TGTGCCAGCAGTTCATTGCTAGCGGGGACCTACGAGCAGTACTTC.